These T cell receptor beta chains were read from a single sample in a study of blood T cell repertoires in COVID-19. Using immunoSEQ multiplex PCR, the repertoire was profiled, and TCRdb retains in-frame clones only, with some absent. The data contain some 150,000 clones, about nine tenths of them singletons. The sequencing input was peripheral blood. The source is a woman aged 50 to 60 with acute or convalescent COVID-19. The CDR3 runs from the conserved cysteine through the conserved F or W. The D gene is left open where the match is weak.

V gene	J gene	D gene	CDR3 protein	CDR3 DNA
TRBV7-8	TRBJ2-7	NA	CASSSGGQAEQYF	TGTGCCAGCAGCTCGGGGGGACAGGCCGAGCAGTACTTC
TRBV7-6	TRBJ2-1	TRBD1	CASSLDEGTGTNNEQFF	TGTGCCAGCAGCTTAGACGAAGGGACAGGGACGAACAATGAGCAGTTCTTC
TRBV25-1	TRBJ2-7	NA	CALEAPHEQYF	TGTGCTCTGGAGGCTCCCCACGAGCAGTACTTC
TRBV29-1	TRBJ1-2	NA	CSVERVQDGYTF	TGCAGCGTTGAGAGGGTTCAGGATGGCTACACCTTC
TRBV5-1	TRBJ1-2	NA	CASTLGSTANPSNYGYTF	TGCGCCAGCACCCTGGGGTCGACAGCCAATCCCTCAAATTATGGCTACACCTTC
TRBV12-3/TRBV12-4	TRBJ1-6	NA	CASSLDFNSPLHF	TGTGCCAGCAGTCTTGACTTTAATTCACCCCTCCACTTT
TRBV5-8	TRBJ2-3	NA	CASSPLTPATDTQYF	TGTGCCAGCAGCCCATTGACTCCTGCCACAGATACGCAGTATTTT
TRBV6-5	TRBJ2-7	TRBD2	CASSYSSPGGPYEQYF	TGTGCCAGCAGTTACTCGTCCCCGGGAGGGCCGTACGAGCAGTACTTC
TRBV29-1	TRBJ2-1	TRBD2	CSLLRGDYNEQFF	TGCAGCCTCCTACGGGGGGACTACAATGAGCAGTTCTTC
TRBV30	TRBJ1-2	TRBD1	CAWKDRVQDYTF	TGTGCCTGGAAAGACAGGGTTCAGGACTACACCTTC
TRBV7-2	TRBJ1-6	NA	CASSLGGGYNSPLHF	TGTGCCAGCAGCTTAGGGGGGGGGTATAATTCACCCCTCCACTTT
TRBV19	TRBJ1-1	NA	CASSSQANTEAFF	TGTGCCAGTAGTTCTCAGGCGAACACTGAAGCTTTCTTT